This T cell receptor beta chain is drawn from a study of CD8 T cells in Susac syndrome. On this clonotype itself: The antigen remains unidentified.

Germline loops: CDR1 LNHDA, CDR2 SQIVND (reference sequence). There are 11 residues in the CDR3. While CD8+ and CD4+ T cells were isolated negatively, TEMRA cells were enriched by FACS. Broader study findings: It was acknowledged in the study that its TCR sequencing and HLA analysis involved a relatively small number of individuals. Among active patients and in TEMRA cells, CD8+ clonal expansion in Susac reached its peak.

Random hexamers served to reverse transcribe about 0.5 to 1 ug RNA. The method of amplification for TCR beta CDR3 was immunoSEQ multiplex PCR, covering 54 Vbeta and 13 Jbeta. TCRdb redid the calling of the immunoSEQ multiplex PCR reads with MiXCR, one entry per CDR3 protein. The sample shows some 110,000 distinct CDR3 sequences, roughly 94% of them seen only once. V usage is TRBV19 and J usage is TRBJ1-1; D is unclear. The sequencing sample was made of CD8+ T cells from PBMCs. This clonotype originated in a human donor with Susac syndrome. The CDR3 loop reads CVLASNTEAFF. In DNA form, the CDR3 reads TGTGTCCTCGCATCAAACACTGAAGCTTTCTTT.